These T cell receptor beta chains were read from a single sample in a study of CD8+CD57+ T cells in acquired aplastic anemia. TCRdb re-called the reads with MiXCR, one entry per CDR3 protein. The sample consists of roughly 260,000 distinct CDR3 sequences, about 44% of them appearing once. Sequenced sample: sorted CD4+, CD8+, or CD8+CD57+ T cells (not recorded which) from PBMCs. The receptors come from a human donor with aplastic anemia. Each CDR3 is given with its conserved first and last residue. A D gene is named only where the DNA matches it firmly. Expanded clones get a size class; other rows say once, few or many, or leave the size out.

J	size	V	D	CDR3	DNA
TRBJ2-7	few	TRBV27	-	CASSRLGESVYEQYF	TGTGCCAGCAGCCGATTGGGGGAGAGCGTCTACGAGCAGTACTTC
TRBJ2-7	many	TRBV19	TRBD1	CASSPGQGTYEQYF	TGTGCCAGTAGTCCGGGACAGGGGACCTACGAGCAGTACTTC
TRBJ2-7	-	TRBV2	-	CASSTGMYEQYF	TGTGCCAGCAGTACAGGGATGTACGAGCAGTACTTC
TRBJ2-7	-	TRBV6-6	-	CAISESSREEQYF	TGTGCCATCAGTGAGTCATCTCGGGAAGAGCAGTACTTC
TRBJ1-1	many	TRBV13	TRBD1	CASSEHTGQSKTFF	TGTGCCAGCAGCGAACATACGGGACAGTCAAAGACTTTCTTT
TRBJ2-3	-	TRBV20-1	TRBD2	CSARGTSGGTDTQYF	TGCAGTGCTAGAGGGACTAGCGGGGGCACAGATACGCAGTATTTT
TRBJ2-2	many	TRBV7-9	-	CASSGSPLGNTGELFF	TGTGCCAGCAGCGGTTCCCCACTAGGCAACACCGGGGAGCTGTTTTTT
TRBJ2-7	-	TRBV7-9	-	CASSQTIRLNWSLLSYEQYF	TGTGCCAGCAGCCAAACCATCCGTCTAAATTGGTCCCTCCTTTCCTACGAGCAGTACTTC
TRBJ2-1	many	TRBV4-1	-	CASSLFGNHNEQFF	TGCGCCAGCAGCCTCTTTGGGAACCACAATGAGCAGTTCTTC
TRBJ1-2	once	TRBV29-1	TRBD1	CSVEGGTGWGYTF	TGCAGCGTTGAAGGGGGGACAGGGTGGGGCTACACCTTC
TRBJ2-7	-	TRBV7-2	-	CASSLAVAPYEQYF	TGTGCCAGCAGCTTAGCGGTGGCACCCTACGAGCAGTACTTC
TRBJ2-7	-	TRBV27	-	CASIRRYEQYF	TGTGCCAGCATTCGCCGCTACGAGCAGTACTTC
TRBJ2-1	-	TRBV10-3	TRBD2	CATGGTSGLQQRNEQFF	TGTGCCACCGGAGGGACTAGCGGCCTCCAACAGCGGAATGAGCAGTTCTTC
TRBJ1-3	many	TRBV9	-	CASSAGWGSGNTIYF	TGTGCCAGCAGTGCAGGGTGGGGCTCTGGAAACACCATATATTTT
TRBJ1-5	many	TRBV5-8	-	CASSDYFLVGDQPQHF	TGTGCCAGCAGCGACTATTTCTTGGTCGGGGATCAGCCCCAGCATTTT
TRBJ2-2	-	TRBV7-9	TRBD1	CASSIFNGQGGGELFF	TGTGCCAGCAGCATATTTAATGGACAGGGGGGTGGGGAGCTGTTTTTT
TRBJ2-7	few	TRBV4-1	-	CASSQDSGRSYEQYF	TGCGCCAGCAGCCAAGATAGCGGAAGATCCTACGAGCAGTACTTC
TRBJ1-1	many	TRBV14	TRBD1	CASSQDGAGGAFF	TGTGCCAGCAGCCAAGATGGGGCAGGGGGTGCTTTCTTT
TRBJ1-1	-	TRBV10-3	-	CAISDGYTEAFF	TGTGCCATCAGTGACGGGTACACTGAAGCTTTCTTT
TRBJ1-2	-	TRBV5-1	-	CASSSEWGGYTF	TGCGCCAGCAGCTCTGAATGGGGAGGCTACACCTTC
TRBJ2-1	-	TRBV4-2	TRBD2	CASSLGGLAGIYEQFF	TGTGCCAGCAGCTTAGGGGGACTAGCGGGGATATATGAGCAGTTCTTC
TRBJ2-3	-	TRBV20-1	TRBD2	CSAPTSGVTDTQYF	TGCAGTGCCCCAACTAGCGGGGTCACAGATACGCAGTATTTT
TRBJ1-1	many	TRBV2	TRBD1	CASSEHFMGQGDTEAFF	TGTGCCAGCAGTGAACACTTTATGGGACAGGGGGACACTGAAGCTTTCTTT
TRBJ2-5	-	TRBV30	TRBD1	CASSLGQGNQETQYF	TGTGCCAGTAGCTTGGGACAGGGGAATCAAGAGACCCAGTACTTC
TRBJ2-1	few	TRBV28	-	CASTYYNEQFF	TGTGCCAGCACCTACTACAATGAGCAGTTCTTC
TRBJ2-7	-	TRBV7-6	-	CASSLASGVSSYEQYF	TGTGCCAGCAGCTTAGCCTCTGGGGTTTCCTCCTACGAGCAGTACTTC
TRBJ2-1	many	TRBV10-1	TRBD2	CASSEVREGEQFF	TGCGCCAGCAGTGAGGTTCGGGAGGGCGAGCAGTTCTTC
TRBJ1-3	-	TRBV4-3	-	CASSQDGTGFGNTIYF	TGCGCCAGCAGCCAAGATGGTACCGGGTTCGGAAACACCATATATTTT
TRBJ2-3	few	TRBV20-1	-	CSARDGYLDTQYF	TGCAGTGCTAGAGATGGGTACTTAGATACGCAGTATTTT
TRBJ1-6	many	TRBV27	TRBD1	CASSLPGQGNSPLHF	TGTGCCAGCAGTTTACCGGGACAGGGAAATTCACCCCTCCACTTT
TRBJ2-5	once	TRBV2	-	CASGGETQYF	TGTGCCAGCGGGGGCGAGACCCAGTACTTC
TRBJ1-6	-	TRBV5-1	-	CASSLEAGPTSLHF	TGCGCCAGCAGCTTGGAGGCAGGCCCTACATCCCTCCACTTT
TRBJ2-7	many	TRBV29-1	TRBD1	CSVQRSGGYEQYF	TGCAGCGTTCAGAGGTCAGGGGGCTACGAGCAGTACTTC
TRBJ2-3	few	TRBV20-1	-	CSASGNTQAPQYF	TGCAGTGCTAGTGGAAATACACAGGCCCCGCAGTATTTT
TRBJ2-2	many	TRBV11-2	-	CASSTPAENGELFF	TGTGCCAGCAGCACGCCAGCGGAGAACGGGGAGCTGTTTTTT
TRBJ2-3	many	TRBV9	-	CASSVGQPEGLADTQYF	TGTGCCAGCAGCGTAGGACAGCCCGAGGGTTTAGCAGATACGCAGTATTTT
TRBJ2-1	-	TRBV15	-	CATSSLWGHNEQFF	TGTGCCACCAGCAGCTTGTGGGGTCACAATGAGCAGTTCTTC
TRBJ2-1	-	TRBV15	TRBD2	CATSRGGLAEGENEQFF	TGTGCCACCAGCAGAGGTGGACTAGCGGAGGGGGAAAATGAGCAGTTCTTC
TRBJ2-7	-	TRBV2	TRBD2	CATRTQRGPLYEQYF	TGTGCCACAAGAACCCAGCGGGGGCCCCTTTACGAGCAGTACTTC
TRBJ1-1	many	TRBV6-6	TRBD1	CASSHGQGITEAFF	TGTGCCAGCAGTCACGGACAGGGGATCACTGAAGCTTTCTTT
TRBJ1-1	few	TRBV12-3/TRBV12-4	-	CASSSYREWTEAFF	TGTGCCAGCAGCAGCTACAGGGAATGGACTGAAGCTTTCTTT
TRBJ2-5	many	TRBV13	TRBD1	CASSSPGQQETQYF	TGTGCCAGCAGCTCCCCGGGACAGCAAGAGACCCAGTACTTC
TRBJ2-1	-	TRBV5-1	-	CASSHSGVPSGNEQFF	TGCGCCAGCAGCCACTCGGGGGTGCCATCGGGCAATGAGCAGTTCTTC
TRBJ1-4	many	TRBV20-1	TRBD1	CSARAGGTTNEKLFF	TGCAGTGCTAGGGCAGGGGGGACAACTAATGAAAAACTGTTTTTT
TRBJ1-2	-	TRBV4-2	-	CASTGYSGYTF	TGTGCCAGCACCGGCTATTCGGGCTACACCTTC
TRBJ2-7	-	TRBV11-3	-	CASSLGQGRQYF	TGTGCCAGCAGCTTAGGGCAGGGGCGACAGTACTTC
TRBJ2-1	-	TRBV15	TRBD1	CATSSLPDRRYNEQFF	TGTGCCACCAGCAGCTTACCGGACAGGAGGTACAATGAGCAGTTCTTC
TRBJ1-6	many	TRBV6-2/TRBV6-3	TRBD1	CASTPIRDRDNSPLHF	TGTGCCAGCACTCCAATCCGGGACAGGGACAATTCACCCCTCCACTTT
TRBJ1-5	few	TRBV28	-	CASSLNSADQPQHF	TGTGCCAGCAGTTTAAATTCAGCAGATCAGCCCCAGCATTTT
TRBJ2-1	many	TRBV6-4	-	CASSEVLGVEQFF	TGTGCCAGCAGTGAAGTGCTCGGGGTTGAGCAGTTCTTC
TRBJ1-6	-	TRBV19	-	CASSFRNQPLHF	TGTGCCAGTAGCTTCAGAAATCAGCCCCTCCACTTT
TRBJ1-1	-	TRBV29-1	TRBD1	CSVHRPGGAFF	TGCAGCGTTCACAGACCAGGGGGTGCTTTCTTT
TRBJ1-5	few	TRBV30	-	CAWGLGHVNQPQHF	TGTGCCTGGGGGTTGGGACACGTCAATCAGCCCCAGCATTTT
TRBJ1-1	many	TRBV6-1	-	CASRVGAEAFF	TGTGCCAGCAGAGTCGGGGCAGAAGCTTTCTTT
TRBJ2-7	few	TRBV4-1	-	CASSLGVKFYEQYF	TGCGCCAGCAGCCTGGGGGTAAAATTCTACGAGCAGTACTTC
TRBJ2-7	many	TRBV20-1	TRBD1	CSARDLYRDSSYEQYF	TGCAGTGCTAGAGACCTCTACCGGGACAGCTCCTACGAGCAGTACTTC